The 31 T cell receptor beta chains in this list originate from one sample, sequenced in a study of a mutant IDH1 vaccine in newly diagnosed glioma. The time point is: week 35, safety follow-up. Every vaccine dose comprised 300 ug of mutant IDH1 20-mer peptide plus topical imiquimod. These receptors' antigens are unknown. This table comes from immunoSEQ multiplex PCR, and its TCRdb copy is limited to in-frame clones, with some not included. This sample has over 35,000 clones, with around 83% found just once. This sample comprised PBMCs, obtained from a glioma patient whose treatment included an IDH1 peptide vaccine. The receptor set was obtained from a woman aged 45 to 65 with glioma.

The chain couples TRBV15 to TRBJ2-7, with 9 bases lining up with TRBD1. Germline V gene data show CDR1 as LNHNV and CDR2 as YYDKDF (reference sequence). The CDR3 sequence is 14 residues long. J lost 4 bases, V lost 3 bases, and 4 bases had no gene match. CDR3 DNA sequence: TGTGCCACCAGCAGTCTTGGACAGGGGTACGAGCAGTACTTC. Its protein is CATSSLGQGYEQYF.

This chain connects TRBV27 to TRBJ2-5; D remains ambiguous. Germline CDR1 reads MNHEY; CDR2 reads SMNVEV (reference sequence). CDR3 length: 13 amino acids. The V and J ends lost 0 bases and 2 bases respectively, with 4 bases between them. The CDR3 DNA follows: TGTGCCAGCAGTTTATCGAGACAAGAGACCCAGTACTTC. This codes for CASSLSRQETQYF.

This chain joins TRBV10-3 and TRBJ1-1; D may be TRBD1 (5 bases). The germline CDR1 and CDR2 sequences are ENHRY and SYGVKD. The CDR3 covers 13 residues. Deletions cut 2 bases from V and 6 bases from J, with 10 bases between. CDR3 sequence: CAISEGGSAEAFF. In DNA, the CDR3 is TGTGCCATCAGTGAGGGGGGGTCTGCTGAAGCTTTCTTT.

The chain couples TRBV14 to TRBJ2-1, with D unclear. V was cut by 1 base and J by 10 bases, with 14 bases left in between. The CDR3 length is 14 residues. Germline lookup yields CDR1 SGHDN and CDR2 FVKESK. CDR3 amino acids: CASSQVGTGPEQFF. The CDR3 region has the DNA TGTGCCAGCAGCCAAGTTGGAACTGGCCCCGAGCAGTTCTTC.

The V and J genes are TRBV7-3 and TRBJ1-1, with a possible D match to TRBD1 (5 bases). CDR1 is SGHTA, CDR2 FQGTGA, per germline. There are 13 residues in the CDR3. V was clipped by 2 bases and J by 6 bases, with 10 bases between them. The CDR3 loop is CASSLLGGSEAFF. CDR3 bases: TGTGCCAGCAGCTTATTGGGGGGGTCTGAAGCTTTCTTT.

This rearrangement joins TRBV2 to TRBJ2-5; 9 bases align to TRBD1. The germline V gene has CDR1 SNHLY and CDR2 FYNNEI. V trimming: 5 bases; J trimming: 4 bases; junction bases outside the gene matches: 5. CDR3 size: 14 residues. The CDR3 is CASSKQGALETQYF. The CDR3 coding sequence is TGTGCCAGCAGTAAACAGGGGGCTTTAGAGACCCAGTACTTC. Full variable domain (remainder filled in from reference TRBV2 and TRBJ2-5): EPEVTQTPSHQVTQMGQEVILRCVPISNHLYFYWYRQILGQKVEFLVSFYNNEISEKSEIFDDQFSVERPDGSNFTLKIRSTKLEDSAMYFCASSKQGALETQYFGPGTRLLVL.

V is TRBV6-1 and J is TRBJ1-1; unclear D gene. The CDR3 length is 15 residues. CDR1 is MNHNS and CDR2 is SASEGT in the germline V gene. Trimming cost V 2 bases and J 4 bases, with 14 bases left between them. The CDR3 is CASSESSGLGTEAFF. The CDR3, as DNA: TGTGCCAGCAGTGAATCTTCAGGATTGGGCACTGAAGCTTTCTTT.

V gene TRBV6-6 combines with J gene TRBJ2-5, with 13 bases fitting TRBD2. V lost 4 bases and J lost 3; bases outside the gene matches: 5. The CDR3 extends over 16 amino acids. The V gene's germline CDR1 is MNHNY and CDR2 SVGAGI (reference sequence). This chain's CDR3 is CASSFRLAGGEETQYF. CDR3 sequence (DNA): TGTGCCAGCAGTTTCCGACTAGCGGGGGGAGAAGAGACCCAGTACTTC.

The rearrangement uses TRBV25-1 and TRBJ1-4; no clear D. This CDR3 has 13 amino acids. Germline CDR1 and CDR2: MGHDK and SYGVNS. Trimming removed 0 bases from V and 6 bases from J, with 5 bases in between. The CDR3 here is CASSEYGDEKLFF. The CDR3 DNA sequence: TGTGCCAGCAGTGAATATGGAGATGAAAAACTGTTTTTT.

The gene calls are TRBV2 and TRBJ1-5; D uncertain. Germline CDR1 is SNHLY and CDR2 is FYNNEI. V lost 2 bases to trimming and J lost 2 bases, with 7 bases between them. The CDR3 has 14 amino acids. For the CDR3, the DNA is TGTGCCAGCAGTGAATGGCACGGCAATCAGCCCCAGCATTTT. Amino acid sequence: CASSEWHGNQPQHF.

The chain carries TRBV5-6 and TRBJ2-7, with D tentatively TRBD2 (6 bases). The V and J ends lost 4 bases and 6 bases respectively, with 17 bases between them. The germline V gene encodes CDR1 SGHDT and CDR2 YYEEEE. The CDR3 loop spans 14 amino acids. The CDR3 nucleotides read TGTGCCAGCAGCGCGGGACCAGGAAGCGGCGAGCAGTACTTC. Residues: CASSAGPGSGEQYF.

CDR3 in DNA: TGTGCCAGCAGCTTGGAGGGAACGGGCATTCAGTACTTC. Its protein is CASSLEGTGIQYF. The V call is TRBV5-4, the J call TRBJ2-4; no firm D call. The V end lost 0 bases, the J end lost 9 bases, and 10 bases lay between the germline ends. The CDR3 totals 13 residues. The V gene's germline CDR1 is SGHNT and CDR2 YYREEE (reference sequence).

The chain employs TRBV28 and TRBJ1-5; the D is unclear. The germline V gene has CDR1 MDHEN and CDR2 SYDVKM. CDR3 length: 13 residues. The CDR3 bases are TGTGAAACGAGGCAGTTTAGCAATCAGCCCCAGCATTTT. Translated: CETRQFSNQPQHF.

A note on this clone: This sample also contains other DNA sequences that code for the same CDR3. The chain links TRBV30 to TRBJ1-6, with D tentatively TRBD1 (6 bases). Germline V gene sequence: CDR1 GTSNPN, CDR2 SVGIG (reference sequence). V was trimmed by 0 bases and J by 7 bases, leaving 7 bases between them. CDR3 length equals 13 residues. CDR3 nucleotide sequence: TGTGCCTGGAGTGTAGGGGGAAATTCACCCCTCCACTTT. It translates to CAWSVGGNSPLHF.

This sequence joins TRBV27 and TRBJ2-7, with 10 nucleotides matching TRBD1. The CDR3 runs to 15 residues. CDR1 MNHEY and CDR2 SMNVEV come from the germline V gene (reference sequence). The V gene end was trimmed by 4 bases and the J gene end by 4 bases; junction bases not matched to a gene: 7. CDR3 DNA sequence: TGTGCCAGCAGTTCCCTGGGGACAGGGGAGTACGAGCAGTACTTC. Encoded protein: CASSSLGTGEYEQYF.

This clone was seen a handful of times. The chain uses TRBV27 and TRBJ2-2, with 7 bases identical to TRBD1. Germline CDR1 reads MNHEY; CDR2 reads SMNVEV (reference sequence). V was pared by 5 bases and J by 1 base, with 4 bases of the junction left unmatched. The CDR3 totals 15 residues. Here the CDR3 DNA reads TGTGCCAGCAGTCTAGGGACAGTGAACACCGGGGAGCTGTTTTTT. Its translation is CASSLGTVNTGELFF.

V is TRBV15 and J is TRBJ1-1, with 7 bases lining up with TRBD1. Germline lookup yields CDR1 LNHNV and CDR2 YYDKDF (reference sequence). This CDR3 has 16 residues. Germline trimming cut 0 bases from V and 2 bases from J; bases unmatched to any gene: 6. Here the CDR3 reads CATSRDRTGANTEAFF. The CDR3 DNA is TGTGCCACCAGCAGAGATCGGACAGGCGCCAACACTGAAGCTTTCTTT. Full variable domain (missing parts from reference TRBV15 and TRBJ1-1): DAMVIQNPRYQVTQFGKPVTLSCSQTLNHNVMYWYQQKSSQAPKLLFHYYDKDFNNEADTPDNFQSRRPNTSFCFLDIRSPGLGDTAMYLCATSRDRTGANTEAFFGQGTRLTVV.

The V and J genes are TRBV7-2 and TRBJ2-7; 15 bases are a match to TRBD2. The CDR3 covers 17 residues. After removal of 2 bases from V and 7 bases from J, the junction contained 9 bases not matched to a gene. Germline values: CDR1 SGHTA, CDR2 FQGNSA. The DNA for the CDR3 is TGTGCCAGCAGCTTACGGGGACTAGCGGGGGGCGAAGGAGAGCAGTACTTC. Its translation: CASSLRGLAGGEGEQYF.

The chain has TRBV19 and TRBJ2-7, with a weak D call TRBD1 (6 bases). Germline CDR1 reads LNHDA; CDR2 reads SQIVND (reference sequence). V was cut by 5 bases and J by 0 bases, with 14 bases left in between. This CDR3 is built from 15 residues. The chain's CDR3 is CASSQKGGLSYEQYF. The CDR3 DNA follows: TGTGCCAGTAGTCAGAAAGGGGGTCTCTCCTACGAGCAGTACTTC. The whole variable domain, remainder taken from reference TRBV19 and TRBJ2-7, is DGGITQSPKYLFRKEGQNVTLSCEQNLNHDAMYWYRQDPGQGLRLIYYSQIVNDFQKGDIAEGYSVSREKKESFPLTVTSAQKNPTAFYLCASSQKGGLSYEQYFGPGTRLTVT.

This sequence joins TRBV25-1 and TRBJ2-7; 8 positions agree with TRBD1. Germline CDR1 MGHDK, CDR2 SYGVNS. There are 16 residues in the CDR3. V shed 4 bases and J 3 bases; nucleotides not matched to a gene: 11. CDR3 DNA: TGTGCCAGCAGTGGACGACAGGGGCGAGAAAACTACGAGCAGTACTTC. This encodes CASSGRQGRENYEQYF.

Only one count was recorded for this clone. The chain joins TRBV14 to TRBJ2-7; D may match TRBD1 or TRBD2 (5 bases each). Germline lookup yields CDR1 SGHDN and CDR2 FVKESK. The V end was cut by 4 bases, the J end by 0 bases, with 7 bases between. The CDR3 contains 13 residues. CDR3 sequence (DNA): TGTGCCAGCAGCCGGGGGAGCTCCTACGAGCAGTACTTC. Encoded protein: CASSRGSSYEQYF.

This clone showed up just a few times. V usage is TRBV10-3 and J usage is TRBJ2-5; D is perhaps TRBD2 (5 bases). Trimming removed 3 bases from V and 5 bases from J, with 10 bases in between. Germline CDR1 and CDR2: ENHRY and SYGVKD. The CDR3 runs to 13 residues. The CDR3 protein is CAISDEGSETQYF. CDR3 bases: TGTGCCATCAGTGATGAGGGATCGGAGACCCAGTACTTC.

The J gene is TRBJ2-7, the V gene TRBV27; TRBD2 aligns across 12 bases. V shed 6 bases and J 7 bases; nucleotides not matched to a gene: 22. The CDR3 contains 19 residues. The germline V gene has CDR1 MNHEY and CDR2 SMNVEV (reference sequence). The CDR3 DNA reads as TGTGCCAGCAGGTCCACGGGGACAGGGGTGACTAGCGGGGGATGGGAGCAGTACTTC. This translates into CASRSTGTGVTSGGWEQYF.

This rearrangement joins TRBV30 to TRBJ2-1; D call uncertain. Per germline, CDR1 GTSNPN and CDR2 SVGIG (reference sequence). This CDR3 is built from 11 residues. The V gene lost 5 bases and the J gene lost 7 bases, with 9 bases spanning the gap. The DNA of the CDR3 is TGTGCCTGGGGCGCCATAAATGAGCAGTTCTTC. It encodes CAWGAINEQFF. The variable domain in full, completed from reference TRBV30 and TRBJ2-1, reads SQTIHQWPATLVQPVGSPLSLECTVEGTSNPNLYWYRQAAGRGLQLLFYSVGIGQISSEVPQNLSASRPQDRQFILSSKKLLLSDSGFYLCAWGAINEQFFGPGTRLTVL.

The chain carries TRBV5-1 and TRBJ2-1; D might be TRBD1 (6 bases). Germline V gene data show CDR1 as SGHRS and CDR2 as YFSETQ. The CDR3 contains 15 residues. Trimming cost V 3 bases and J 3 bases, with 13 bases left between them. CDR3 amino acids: CASSSEAGVYNEQFF. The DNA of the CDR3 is TGCGCCAGCAGCTCTGAGGCAGGGGTCTACAATGAGCAGTTCTTC.

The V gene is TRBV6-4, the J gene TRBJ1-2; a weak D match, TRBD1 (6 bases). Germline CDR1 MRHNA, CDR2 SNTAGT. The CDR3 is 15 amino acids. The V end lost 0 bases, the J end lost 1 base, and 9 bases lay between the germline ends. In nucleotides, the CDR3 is TGTGCCAGCAGTGACTCTCCGGACAGTAACTATGGCTACACCTTC. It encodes CASSDSPDSNYGYTF.

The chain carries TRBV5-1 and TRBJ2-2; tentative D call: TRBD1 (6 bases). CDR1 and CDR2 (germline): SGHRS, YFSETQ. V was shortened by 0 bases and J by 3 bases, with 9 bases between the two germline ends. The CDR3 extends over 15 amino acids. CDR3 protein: CASSLDRADTGELFF. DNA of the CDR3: TGCGCCAGCAGCTTGGACAGGGCGGACACCGGGGAGCTGTTTTTT.

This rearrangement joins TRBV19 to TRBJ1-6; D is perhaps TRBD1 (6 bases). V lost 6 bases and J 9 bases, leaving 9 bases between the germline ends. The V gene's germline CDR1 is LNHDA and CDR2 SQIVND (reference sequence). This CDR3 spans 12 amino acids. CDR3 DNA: TGTGCCAGTAGGACAGGCACTTCACCCCTCCACTTT. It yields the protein CASRTGTSPLHF.

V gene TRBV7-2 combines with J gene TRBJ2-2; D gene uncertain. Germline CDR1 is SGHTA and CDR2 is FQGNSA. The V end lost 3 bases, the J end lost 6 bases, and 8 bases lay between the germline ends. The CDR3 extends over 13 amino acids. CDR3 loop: CASSLKSAGELFF. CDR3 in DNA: TGTGCCAGCAGCTTGAAGTCGGCCGGGGAGCTGTTTTTT.

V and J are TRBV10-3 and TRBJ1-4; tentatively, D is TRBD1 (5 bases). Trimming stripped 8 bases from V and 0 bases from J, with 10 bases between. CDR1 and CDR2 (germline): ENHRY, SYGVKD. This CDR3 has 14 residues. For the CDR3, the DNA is TGTGCCATCCAAGGGGAGACAACTAATGAAAAACTGTTTTTT. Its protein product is CAIQGETTNEKLFF.

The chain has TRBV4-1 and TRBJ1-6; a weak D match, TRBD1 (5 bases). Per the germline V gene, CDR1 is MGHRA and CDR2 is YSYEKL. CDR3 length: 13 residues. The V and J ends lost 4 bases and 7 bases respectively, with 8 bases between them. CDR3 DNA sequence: TGCGCCAGCAGCCGTGGGGGAAATTCACCCCTCCACTTT. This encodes CASSRGGNSPLHF.